Each of the 32 T cell receptor beta chains below was sequenced from the same sample in a study of T cell changes during pregnancy in multiple sclerosis. Sequencing was performed with immunoSEQ multiplex PCR; in TCRdb, only in-frame clones are kept and a portion is missing. Of 40,000 to 45,000 clones in the sample, 75% to 90% were seen once. The sequencing used CD4+ T cells from peripheral blood mononuclear cells, collected in the first trimester of pregnancy. The origin of the receptors is a female donor with multiple sclerosis, enrolled in a pregnancy study.

The chain recombines TRBV12-2 with TRBJ2-2; the table names TRBD2, a call not compared with the DNA. TRBV12-2 is designated a pseudogene. The CDR3 is made up of 17 amino acids. The CDR3 DNA follows: TGTGCAAGTCGCCTTATTTGTGGACTAGCGGTAACCGGGGAGCTGTTTTTT. It is translated as CASRLICGLAVTGELFF.

V and J are TRBV6-1 and TRBJ2-3; TRBD2 might be the D (6 bases). Germline CDR1 reads MNHNS; CDR2 reads SASEGT. The CDR3 loop spans 14 amino acids. V was shortened by 4 bases and J by 5 bases, with 13 bases between the two germline ends. The CDR3 protein is CASSAGGSGDTQYF. The DNA for the CDR3 is TGTGCCAGCAGTGCCGGAGGTAGCGGAGATACGCAGTATTTT.

This chain joins TRBV5-1 and TRBJ2-1, with TRBD2 matching over 9 bases. This CDR3 has 15 residues. V was clipped by 0 bases and J by 4 bases; unmatched bases: 2. CDR1 SGHRS and CDR2 YFSETQ come from the germline V gene. CDR3 residues: CASSLVTSGYNEQFF. DNA for the CDR3: TGCGCCAGCAGCTTGGTAACTAGCGGGTACAATGAGCAGTTCTTC.

The chain couples TRBV29-1 to TRBJ2-7; 8 bases fit TRBD1. This CDR3 spans 13 amino acids. The germline V gene has CDR1 SQVTM and CDR2 ANQGSEA. V lost 7 bases and J lost 5; bases outside the gene matches: 10. CDR3 sequence reads: CSGTGQGVHEQYF. The CDR3 bases are TGCAGCGGTACAGGACAGGGTGTCCACGAGCAGTACTTC.

This clone has only one observation. The chain joins TRBV10-3 to TRBJ1-4; perhaps TRBD1 as D (6 bases). Germline V gene data show CDR1 as ENHRY and CDR2 as SYGVKD. The V gene lost 10 bases and the J gene lost 7 bases, with 16 bases spanning the gap. The CDR3 contains 13 residues. For the CDR3, the DNA is TGTGCCACCCGGGGGGGGGCTAGTGAAAAACTGTTTTTT. Its translation: CATRGGASEKLFF.

This chain joins TRBV5-4 and TRBJ2-5; D is unresolved. Trimming left V 4 bases short and J 2 bases short, with 12 bases between. This CDR3 is 14 amino acids long. Germline assignment: CDR1 SGHNT and CDR2 YYREEE (reference sequence). This CDR3 reads CASSRRHEQETQYF. The CDR3 coding sequence is TGTGCCAGCAGCCGACGACATGAACAAGAGACCCAGTACTTC.

The count of this clone is one. The chain is built from TRBV4-1 and TRBJ2-5, with TRBD1 identical over 9 bases. CDR3 length: 16 residues. V was pared by 6 bases and J by 7 bases, with 15 bases of the junction left unmatched. CDR1 and CDR2 (germline): MGHRA, YSYEKL. In DNA form, the CDR3 reads TGCGCCAGCAGTTCTATCCGGGACAGGGATACCGGGACCCAGTACTTC. The encoded protein is CASSSIRDRDTGTQYF.

A single count supports this clone. This sequence joins TRBV6-5 and TRBJ2-3, with D unclear. Trimming removed 5 bases at V and 0 bases at J, with 12 bases between. This CDR3 is built from 15 residues. The germline gives CDR1 MNHEY, CDR2 SVGAGI. The CDR3 sequence is CASSRGAKSTDTQYF. The CDR3 DNA reads TGTGCCAGCAGTCGTGGAGCAAAGAGCACAGATACGCAGTATTTT.

The chain links TRBV7-2 to TRBJ2-3; 9 bases fit TRBD1. The CDR3 has 17 residues. After removal of 5 bases from V and 4 bases from J, the junction contained 13 bases not matched to a gene. Germline loops: CDR1 SGHTA, CDR2 FQGNSA. In DNA, the CDR3 is TGTGCCAGCAGCACAGAAACCGGGACAGGGTTCCCAGATACGCAGTATTTT. Protein: CASSTETGTGFPDTQYF.

The genes are TRBV28 and TRBJ1-5; TRBD1 matches 7 bases. CDR1 and CDR2 from the germline V gene are MDHEN and SYDVKM. With V trimmed by 6 bases and J by 6 bases, 8 bases remained unmatched. CDR3 length: 14 amino acids. CDR3 residues: CASSHSQGVQPQHF. CDR3 DNA: TGTGCCAGCAGCCATAGCCAGGGGGTTCAGCCCCAGCATTTT. The entire variable domain, with the rest obtained from reference TRBV28 and TRBJ1-5, is as follows: DVKVTQSSRYLVKRTGEKVFLECVQDMDHENMFWYRQDPGLGLRLIYFSYDVKMKEKGDIPEGYSVSREKKERFSLILESASTNQTSMYLCASSHSQGVQPQHFGDGTRLSIL.

This clone was seen once. V and J are TRBV5-6 and TRBJ1-1; D gene ambiguous. Looked up from germline, CDR1 is SGHDT and CDR2 is YYEEEE. Trimming shortened V by 0 bases and J by 0 bases, and 6 bases separated the two germline ends. CDR3 length: 14 amino acids. For the CDR3, the DNA is TGTGCCAGCAGCTTGGAGCCGATGAACACTGAAGCTTTCTTT. It yields the protein CASSLEPMNTEAFF.

The V and J genes are TRBV19 and TRBJ1-5, with 8 bases fitting TRBD1. J gave up 10 bases and V 6 bases, and 20 bases lay outside the gene matches. Germline CDR1 is LNHDA and CDR2 is SQIVND (reference sequence). There are 17 residues in the CDR3. DNA of the CDR3: TGTGCCAGTAGAAAGGGACAGGCCCCAAGTTCACACCAACCCCAGCATTTT. The encoded protein is CASRKGQAPSSHQPQHF.

The rearrangement links TRBV10-2 to TRBJ2-5; no clear D gene. The CDR3 totals 14 residues. Trimming removed 3 bases from V and 4 bases from J, with 12 bases in between. Germline V gene data show CDR1 as WSHSY and CDR2 as SAAADI. The CDR3 sequence: CASSDHGERETQYF. CDR3 bases: TGCGCCAGCAGTGACCACGGAGAGAGAGAGACCCAGTACTTC.

The gene calls are TRBV4-3 and TRBJ1-4; 7 bases align to TRBD1. The CDR3 is made up of 14 amino acids. V shed 1 base and J 5 bases; nucleotides not matched to a gene: 1. Germline CDR1 reads LGHNA; CDR2 reads YSLEER. In nucleotides, the CDR3 is TGCGCCAGCAGCCAAGGACAGGGCAATGAAAAACTGTTTTTT. Its protein product is CASSQGQGNEKLFF.

As DNA, the CDR3 is TGTGCCAGCAGCTCCAGCGGTCCCTCCTACAATGAGCAGTTCTTC. This translates into CASSSSGPSYNEQFF. The chain recombines TRBV7-2 with TRBJ2-1; D may be TRBD2 (5 bases). Germline V gene data show CDR1 as SGHTA and CDR2 as FQGNSA. The ends were cut back, 4 bases at V and 0 bases at J, with 10 bases in the middle. This CDR3 is 15 amino acids long.

The chain combines TRBV9 with TRBJ2-5; a weak D match, TRBD2 (6 bases). This CDR3 region has 15 residues. Germline CDR1 SGDLS, CDR2 YYNGEE. V was cut by 1 base and J by 1 base, with 11 bases left in between. DNA for the CDR3: TGTGCCAGCAGCGTAAGACCGGGACTCCAAGAGACCCAGTACTTC. Its translation is CASSVRPGLQETQYF.

The CDR3 sequence: CASREIDIPNEQFF. Written as DNA, the CDR3 is TGCGCCAGCCGGGAGATAGATATACCCAATGAGCAGTTCTTC. J is TRBJ2-1 and V is TRBV10-2, with D tentatively TRBD2 (6 bases). Looked up from germline, CDR1 is WSHSY and CDR2 is SAAADI. The germline V and J ends were trimmed by 8 bases and 6 bases, with 17 bases remaining between them. The length of the CDR3 is 14 residues.

This chain uses TRBV5-1 with TRBJ2-1; 9 nucleotides align to TRBD2. CDR1 and CDR2 (germline): SGHRS, YFSETQ. The CDR3 has 15 residues. V gave up 0 bases and J gave up 6 bases; unmatched junction bases: 4. In DNA form, the CDR3 reads TGCGCCAGCAGCTTGGTTAGCGGGAGCGGCAATGAGCAGTTCTTC. Translating gives CASSLVSGSGNEQFF. Full variable domain (rest looked up from reference TRBV5-1 and TRBJ2-1): KAGVTQTPRYLIKTRGQQVTLSCSPISGHRSVSWYQQTPGQGLQFLFEYFSETQRNKGNFPGRFSGRQFSNSRSEMNVSTLELGDSALYLCASSLVSGSGNEQFFGPGTRLTVL.

This clone appeared a single time. V gene TRBV2 combines with J gene TRBJ1-2; D perhaps matches TRBD1 (5 bases). Germline lookup yields CDR1 SNHLY and CDR2 FYNNEI. Between the trimmed V and J ends, which lost 3 bases and 6 bases, there was a span of 11 bases. The CDR3 has 13 amino acids. CDR3 region: CASSEGGDHGYTF. The CDR3 coding sequence is TGTGCCAGCAGTGAGGGAGGGGATCATGGCTACACCTTC.

This clone was detected only a few times. The chain's CDR3 is CASSLVTGRNEQFF. CDR3 DNA: TGTGCCAGCAGCTTAGTTACAGGGCGCAATGAGCAGTTCTTC. The chain couples TRBV7-9 to TRBJ2-1; D possibly corresponds to TRBD1 (6 bases). Germline CDR1 reads SEHNR; CDR2 reads FQNEAQ (reference sequence). The CDR3 has 14 residues. V lost 1 base and J lost 6, with 10 bases in between.

The V call is TRBV7-3, the J call TRBJ1-1, with D possibly matching TRBD1 (5 bases). Germline V gene sequence: CDR1 SGHTA, CDR2 FQGTGA. The V and J ends lost 5 bases and 3 bases respectively, with 16 bases between them. The CDR3 runs 15 residues. CDR3 protein: CASSRGAGRDTEAFF. In DNA, the CDR3 is TGTGCCAGCAGCCGAGGGGCAGGGAGGGACACTGAAGCTTTCTTT.

The chain recombines TRBV6-1 with TRBJ1-5; D might be TRBD1 (6 bases). V lost 3 bases and J lost 7, with 16 bases in between. Germline V gives CDR1 MNHNS, CDR2 SASEGT. This CDR3 contains 15 residues. CDR3 coding DNA: TGTGCCAGCAGTGATGACCACAGGGCTAGACAGCCCCAGCATTTT. As protein: CASSDDHRARQPQHF.

The chain couples TRBV4-1 to TRBJ1-3; 10 bases match TRBD1. This CDR3 has 20 amino acids. CDR1 is MGHRA and CDR2 is YSYEKL in the germline V gene. V trimming: 0 bases; J trimming: 0 bases; junction bases outside the gene matches: 11. The CDR3 DNA is TGCGCCAGCAGCCAAGAAGAAGGCGGGACAGGGGACCTCTCTGGAAACACCATATATTTT. This encodes CASSQEEGGTGDLSGNTIYF.

This chain links TRBV6-5 with TRBJ2-7; 9 nucleotides match TRBD2. V gave up 2 bases and J gave up 4 bases; unmatched junction bases: 9. Per the germline V gene, CDR1 is MNHEY and CDR2 is SVGAGI. The CDR3 runs 16 residues. The DNA of the CDR3 is TGTGCCAGCAGTTACCTTGCCGGTAGCGGGAGTTACGAGCAGTACTTC. Its translation is CASSYLAGSGSYEQYF.

The chain joins TRBV30 to TRBJ2-1; TRBD2 agrees at 14 bases. Germline V gene sequence: CDR1 GTSNPN, CDR2 SVGIG (reference sequence). J gave up 10 bases and V 2 bases, and 16 bases lay outside the gene matches. The CDR3 runs to 18 residues. This CDR3 is CAWSTTPSGTSGSGEQFF. CDR3 nucleotides: TGTGCCTGGAGTACGACCCCCTCCGGGACTAGCGGGAGTGGAGAGCAGTTCTTC.

This clone was counted only a few times. The chain links TRBV5-4 to TRBJ2-2; D uncertain. V lost 0 bases and J 1 base, leaving 4 bases between the germline ends. The CDR3 is 14 amino acids. Germline-derived CDR1 and CDR2 are SGHNT and YYREEE (reference sequence). For the CDR3, the DNA is TGTGCCAGCAGCTTGGCACAGAACACCGGGGAGCTGTTTTTT. Translation gives CASSLAQNTGELFF.

Details on this clone: An end of the junction differs from the germline gene, which may be a read error. The rearrangement links TRBV6-1 to TRBJ2-4; D perhaps matches TRBD2 (5 bases). CDR3 length: 12 residues. From germline, CDR1 is MNHNS and CDR2 SASEGT. CDR3 protein: CASTPGRESQHF. In DNA, the CDR3 is TGTGCCAGCACGCCGGGAAGGGAGTCTCAACACTTC.

The table lists this clone with a count of one. The V gene is TRBV19, the J gene TRBJ1-2; TRBD1 matches 7 bases. Losses at the gene ends were 0 bases for V and 4 bases for J; bases not matched to a gene: 11. The CDR3 loop spans 17 amino acids. Per germline, CDR1 LNHDA and CDR2 SQIVND (reference sequence). The CDR3 reads CASSIEGQSRSIYGYTF. CDR3 DNA: TGTGCCAGTAGTATAGAGGGACAGAGCCGTTCAATCTATGGCTACACCTTC. The complete variable domain, with remaining parts taken from reference TRBV19 and TRBJ1-2, reads DGGITQSPKYLFRKEGQNVTLSCEQNLNHDAMYWYRQDPGQGLRLIYYSQIVNDFQKGDIAEGYSVSREKKESFPLTVTSAQKNPTAFYLCASSIEGQSRSIYGYTFGSGTRLTVV.

The chain combines TRBV7-6 with TRBJ2-1, with unresolved D. Trimming stripped 5 bases from V and 8 bases from J, with 16 bases between. CDR3 length: 14 residues. Germline V lookup: CDR1 SGHVS, CDR2 FNYEAQ. CDR3 nucleotides: TGTGCCAGCAGCATAGGGCCCCTTCTGTATGAGCAGTTCTTC. Its translation is CASSIGPLLYEQFF.

The chain uses TRBV10-3 and TRBJ1-5; possibly TRBD1 for D (6 bases). CDR1 is ENHRY, CDR2 SYGVKD, per germline. The length of the CDR3 is 13 residues. Trimming removed 4 bases from V and 5 bases from J, with 9 bases in between. The CDR3: CAISGGLDQPQHF. The CDR3, as DNA: TGTGCCATCAGTGGGGGGCTCGATCAGCCCCAGCATTTT.

The V call is TRBV5-6, the J call TRBJ1-1; 7 bases align to TRBD1. Germline V gene sequence: CDR1 SGHDT, CDR2 YYEEEE. This CDR3 region has 15 residues. J gave up 2 bases and V 2 bases, and 6 bases lay outside the gene matches. CDR3: CASSFYDRENTEAFF. CDR3 nucleotides: TGTGCCAGCAGCTTTTACGACAGGGAAAACACTGAAGCTTTCTTT.

The chain links TRBV27 to TRBJ1-4; D is unclear. Per germline, CDR1 MNHEY and CDR2 SMNVEV (reference sequence). Trimming pared 2 bases from V and 4 bases from J, leaving 8 bases between. The CDR3 runs 14 residues. CDR3 bases: TGTGCCAGCAGTTTAACCAGTCTTAATGAAAAACTGTTTTTT. Translation gives CASSLTSLNEKLFF.